This T cell receptor (beta chain) comes out of a study of blood T cell repertoires in COVID-19. The CDR3 has 11 amino acids. CDR1 is DFQATT, CDR2 SNEGSKA, per germline (reference sequence). Trimming removed 3 bases from V and 3 bases from J, with 4 bases in between. Study processing details: By means of reference gene primer amplification, nucleated cell counts were estimated. Produced via immunoSEQ multiplex PCR; TCRdb's table is partial and in-frame only. The V and J calls and the clone size are those of that table, but D and trimming were determined from the DNA. The sample lists about 240,000 clones, about 90% occurring once.

Input material: peripheral blood. The clonotype comes from a man between 60 and 75 years old who had recovered from COVID-19. This chain connects TRBV20-1 to TRBJ2-3, with D uncertain. For the CDR3, the DNA is TGCAGTGCTAGCATGACAGATACGCAGTATTTT. It yields the protein CSASMTDTQYF.